Listed below are T cell receptor beta chains from one sample, sequenced in a study of neurological immune-mediated disorders. Via MiXCR, TCRdb re-called the 5' RACE reads, giving one row per CDR3 protein. In the table there are tens of thousands of distinct CDR3 sequences, more than 6.5% of which are singletons. Sample: PBMCs. Receptor source: a middle-aged woman in good health. Both conserved end residues are part of each CDR3. D genes are given only for firm matches. Size is omitted from some rows. Given values are once, few, many or a class for expanded clones.

clone_size	j_call	v_call	d_call	cdr3_aa	cdr3_nt
many	TRBJ2-2	TRBV10-3	TRBD1	CAISERGQENTGELFF	TGTGCCATCAGTGAGCGCGGACAGGAGAACACCGGGGAGCTGTTTTTT
many	TRBJ2-3	TRBV10-2	NA	CASSEETTLSTDTQYF	TGCGCCAGCAGTGAGGAAACTACCCTTAGCACAGATACGCAGTATTTT
many	TRBJ1-5	TRBV5-5	NA	CASSLAGWGNQPQHF	TGTGCCAGCAGCTTGGCTGGATGGGGCAATCAGCCCCAGCATTTT
many	TRBJ1-5	TRBV7-9	TRBD1	CASSLLGQGPNQPQHF	TGTGCCAGCAGCTTACTGGGACAGGGTCCCAATCAGCCCCAGCATTTT
many	TRBJ2-5	TRBV20-1	NA	CSARDRLGKETQYF	TGCAGTGCTAGAGACCGACTGGGAAAAGAGACCCAGTACTTC
many	TRBJ2-2	TRBV20-1	TRBD2	CSATLAGLPGELFF	TGCAGTGCTACATTAGCGGGGTTACCCGGGGAGCTGTTTTTT
many	TRBJ2-3	TRBV24-1	NA	CATSYGSTDTQYF	TGTGCCACCAGTTACGGCAGCACAGATACGCAGTATTTT
many	TRBJ2-5	TRBV6-1	NA	CASDEQGGETQYF	TGTGCCAGCGACGAGCAGGGTGGAGAGACCCAGTACTTC
many	TRBJ2-7	TRBV9	NA	CASSDGKQGRVSYEQYF	TGTGCCAGCAGCGACGGGAAACAGGGGAGGGTCTCCTACGAGCAGTACTTC
many	TRBJ2-2	TRBV5-1	NA	CASSLAGQGGTGELFF	TGCGCCAGCAGCTTGGCCGGACAGGGAGGGACCGGGGAGCTGTTTTTT
many	TRBJ2-5	TRBV25-1	NA	CASGGFGLGETQYF	TGTGCCAGCGGAGGGTTTGGCCTGGGGGAGACCCAGTACTTC
NA	TRBJ2-3	TRBV20-1	NA	CSADSWDNPDTQYF	TGCAGTGCTGATAGCTGGGACAACCCAGATACGCAGTATTTT
many	TRBJ2-1	TRBV5-1	TRBD1	CASSTGQVRNEQFF	TGCGCCAGCAGCACAGGACAGGTTAGGAATGAGCAGTTCTTC
many	TRBJ1-1	TRBV10-3	TRBD1	CAPDRVGTEAFF	TGTGCCCCGGACAGGGTAGGCACTGAAGCTTTCTTT
NA	TRBJ2-2	TRBV12-5	NA	CASGSGLPGTGELFF	TGTGCTAGTGGTTCGGGACTCCCGGGGACCGGGGAGCTGTTTTTT
NA	TRBJ1-5	TRBV5-1	NA	CASSLGSTQPHHF	TGCGCCAGCAGCTTGGGGAGCACTCAGCCCCATCATTTT
NA	TRBJ2-3	TRBV4-1	TRBD2	CASSQDGKGLVTDTQYF	TGCGCCAGCAGCCAAGATGGAAAAGGACTAGTGACAGATACGCAGTATTTT
many	TRBJ2-5	TRBV6-6	NA	CASSYPGHGGTQYF	TGTGCCAGCAGTTACCCGGGACACGGGGGGACCCAGTACTTC
many	TRBJ2-1	TRBV28	NA	CASSLLTPRGLGDEQFF	TGTGCCAGCAGTTTATTGACCCCCCGGGGCCTAGGGGATGAGCAGTTCTTC